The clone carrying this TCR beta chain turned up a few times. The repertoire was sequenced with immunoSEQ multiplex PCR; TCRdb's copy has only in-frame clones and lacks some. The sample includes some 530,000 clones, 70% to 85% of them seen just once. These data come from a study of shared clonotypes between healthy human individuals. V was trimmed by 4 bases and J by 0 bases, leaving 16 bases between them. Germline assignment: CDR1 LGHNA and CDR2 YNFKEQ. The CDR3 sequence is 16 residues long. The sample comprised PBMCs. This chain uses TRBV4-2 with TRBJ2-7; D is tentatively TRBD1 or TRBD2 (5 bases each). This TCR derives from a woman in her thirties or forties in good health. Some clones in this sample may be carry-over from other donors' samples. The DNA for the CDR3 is TGTGCCAGCAGCCTAACCCTCGGGGCTTACTCCTACGAGCAGTACTTC. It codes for CASSLTLGAYSYEQYF.